One and the same sample provided the 27 T cell receptor beta chains below, sequenced in a study of post-analysis software for immune sequencing data. Study-wide findings and caveats: When patients were compared with controls, 4 or 5 TRBV segments were more frequent, TRBV5-6, TRBV5-1 and TRBV20-1 among them.

cDNA libraries of TCR beta carried unique molecular identifiers. TCRdb passed the PCR reads through MiXCR, listing each CDR3 protein once. This table holds 650,000 to 900,000 distinct CDR3 sequences, 35% to 55% found once. Their antigens are not known. Sequenced input: blood. The receptors stem from a girl under 18 with multiple sclerosis.

This clonotype was detected only a few times. CDR3 coding DNA: TGCAGCGTTGCGGCTAGCGGGTGGCCGGAGGGGTACGAGCAGTACTTC. Translated: CSVAASGWPEGYEQYF. V gene TRBV29-1 combines with J gene TRBJ2-7; 8 bases align to TRBD2. The germline V gene encodes CDR1 SQVTM and CDR2 ANQGSEA. The CDR3 length is 16 residues. Trimming at V came to 4 bases and at J to 4 bases, leaving 15 bases not matched to a gene.

The table lists this clonotype with a count of one. V gene TRBV28 combines with J gene TRBJ1-2, with 9 bases identical to TRBD1. The CDR3 runs to 15 residues. V dropped 5 bases and J dropped 2; count of bases not matched to a gene: 6. Germline V CDR1 and CDR2: MDHEN, SYDVKM. CDR3 protein: CASSPDRGRNYGYTF. DNA of the CDR3: TGTGCCAGCAGTCCGGACAGGGGCCGAAACTATGGCTACACCTTC.

This clonotype has just a few counts. The chain recombines TRBV12-3 or TRBV12-4 with TRBJ1-1; TRBD1 matches 7 bases. This CDR3 spans 13 amino acids. The junction had 4 bases not matched to a gene; V was cut back by 5 bases and J by 4 bases. CDR3 residues: CASSIRQGTEAFF. CDR3 bases: TGTGCCAGCAGTATCCGACAGGGCACTGAAGCTTTCTTT.

The chain employs TRBV29-1 and TRBJ2-1, with D uncertain. Germline CDR1 reads SQVTM; CDR2 reads ANQGSEA. The length of the CDR3 is 14 residues. The V end lost 3 bases, the J end lost 6 bases, and 15 bases lay between the germline ends. The CDR3, as DNA: TGCAGCGTTGAGGGCAGTCCAATTGCCAATGAGCAGTTCTTC. It specifies CSVEGSPIANEQFF.

In this sample, this clonotype turned up a few times. This chain connects TRBV30 to TRBJ1-2; 8 bases are a match to TRBD1. The CDR3 contains 20 residues. V was clipped by 1 base and J by 8 bases; unmatched bases: 27. Germline CDR1 and CDR2: GTSNPN and SVGIG (reference sequence). DNA of the CDR3: TGTGCCTGGAGTGAAGGGGACCGGGACTCACGCAGGACAGGGCGGAGCGGCTACACCTTC. Protein sequence: CAWSEGDRDSRRTGRSGYTF.

This clonotype has a handful of counts. The chain recombines TRBV29-1 with TRBJ2-3, with unresolved D. CDR3 length equals 13 residues. The germline CDR1 and CDR2 sequences are SQVTM and ANQGSEA. V was shortened by 0 bases and J by 6 bases, with 10 bases between the two germline ends. The CDR3 spells CSVEDGVTDTQYF. CDR3 nucleotide sequence: TGCAGCGTTGAAGATGGCGTCACGGATACGCAGTATTTT.

This clonotype turned up a few times. This chain uses TRBV6-5 with TRBJ2-7, with 11 nucleotides matching TRBD1. V lost 0 bases to trimming and J lost 6 bases; unmatched junction nucleotides: 10. There are 17 residues in the CDR3. The germline gives CDR1 MNHEY, CDR2 SVGAGI. The DNA for the CDR3 is TGTGCCAGCAGTTACTCTAGTCTCGGGACAGGGGGGCGCGAGCAGTACTTC. This codes for CASSYSSLGTGGREQYF.

The rearrangement links TRBV20-1 to TRBJ2-3, with 7 bases fitting TRBD2. There are 13 residues in the CDR3. CDR1 DFQATT and CDR2 SNEGSKA come from the germline V gene (reference sequence). V was pared by 7 bases and J by 1 base, with 5 bases of the junction left unmatched. The CDR3 DNA reads TGCAGTGGTGACACTAGCGGCACAGATACGCAGTATTTT. It translates to CSGDTSGTDTQYF.

The chain joins TRBV20-1 to TRBJ2-3, with D tentatively TRBD2 (5 bases). The germline V gene encodes CDR1 DFQATT and CDR2 SNEGSKA (reference sequence). V was shortened by 4 bases and J by 2 bases, with 22 bases between the two germline ends. The CDR3 contains 17 residues. CDR3 DNA sequence: TGCAGTGCTACGATACTGATTACGGGGTCCAACACAGATACGCAGTATTTT. Protein: CSATILITGSNTDTQYF.

CDR3 region: CASSEETTDRTNYGYTF. The CDR3 DNA follows: TGTGCCAGCAGTGAAGAGACAACAGACCGGACTAACTATGGCTACACCTTC. V is TRBV6-1 and J is TRBJ1-2; D remains ambiguous. Germline lookup yields CDR1 MNHNS and CDR2 SASEGT. This CDR3 region has 17 residues. V gave up 1 base and J gave up 0 bases, with 15 bases separating them.

The chain recombines TRBV27 with TRBJ2-5; D possibly matches TRBD1 or TRBD2 (5 bases each). The germline gives CDR1 MNHEY, CDR2 SMNVEV (reference sequence). This CDR3 is built from 15 residues. Trimming took 10 bases from V and 1 from J, leaving 19 bases between them. The CDR3 DNA sequence: TGTGCCACCGGGACCCAACAGGAGTTCCAAGAGACCCAGTACTTC. This gives the protein CATGTQQEFQETQYF.

The chain couples TRBV7-8 to TRBJ2-3, with 13 bases fitting TRBD2. V shed 2 bases and J 5 bases; nucleotides not matched to a gene: 13. The CDR3 runs to 19 residues. Looked up from germline, CDR1 is SGHVS and CDR2 is FQNEAQ. CDR3 region: CASSLKLAGGPRVRDTQYF. The CDR3 DNA is TGTGCCAGCAGCTTAAAACTAGCGGGAGGGCCCCGGGTCAGAGATACGCAGTATTTT.

This rearrangement joins TRBV7-9 to TRBJ1-1, with 8 positions matching TRBD1. Germline CDR1 SEHNR, CDR2 FQNEAQ (reference sequence). The trim removed 5 bases at V and 4 bases at J, leaving 15 bases unmatched. This CDR3 region has 17 residues. The CDR3 region is CASSPQYGRQGATEAFF. CDR3 DNA sequence: TGTGCCAGCAGCCCGCAGTATGGTCGCCAGGGGGCCACTGAAGCTTTCTTT.

The genes are TRBV27 and TRBJ2-5; no reliable D call. Germline V lookup: CDR1 MNHEY, CDR2 SMNVEV (reference sequence). The CDR3 spans 15 residues. Between the trimmed V and J ends, which lost 5 bases and 4 bases, there was a span of 17 bases. The CDR3 region is CASSTRVVGLETQYF. The CDR3 DNA reads as TGTGCCAGCAGTACAAGGGTCGTAGGGTTAGAGACCCAGTACTTC.

V and J are TRBV7-8 and TRBJ2-1; 14 positions agree with TRBD2. CDR3 length equals 19 residues. The germline V gene has CDR1 SGHVS and CDR2 FQNEAQ. V was pared by 5 bases and J by 4 bases, with 13 bases of the junction left unmatched. The CDR3 is CASSPSPGLAGAVYNEQFF. DNA for the CDR3: TGTGCCAGCAGCCCTTCCCCGGGACTAGCGGGAGCAGTGTACAATGAGCAGTTCTTC.

This clonotype was detected a few times. The V call is TRBV29-1, the J call TRBJ2-7; the D is unclear. The CDR3 sequence is 14 residues long. The V gene lost 3 bases and the J gene lost 7 bases, with 19 bases spanning the gap. The germline gives CDR1 SQVTM, CDR2 ANQGSEA. CDR3 sequence: CSVDKPNHYNEQYF. CDR3 coding DNA: TGCAGCGTTGACAAACCGAACCACTACAATGAGCAGTACTTC.

The V gene is TRBV4-3, the J gene TRBJ2-7; maybe TRBD2 (6 bases). CDR1 and CDR2 (germline): LGHNA, YSLEER. CDR3 length: 17 amino acids. Trimming took 0 bases from V and 7 from J, leaving 22 bases between them. The CDR3 spells CASSQDYGGGSYNEQYF. CDR3 sequence (DNA): TGCGCCAGCAGCCAAGATTACGGGGGAGGATCCTACAATGAGCAGTACTTC.

V is TRBV9 and J is TRBJ2-1, with 12 bases identical to TRBD2. From germline, CDR1 is SGDLS and CDR2 YYNGEE. This CDR3 contains 16 residues. V trimming: 3 bases; J trimming: 2 bases; junction bases outside the gene matches: 3. CDR3 protein: CASSAGLAGTYNEQFF. The DNA for the CDR3 is TGTGCCAGCAGCGCCGGACTAGCGGGAACCTACAATGAGCAGTTCTTC. Full variable domain (outside the CDR3, taken from reference TRBV9 and TRBJ2-1): DSGVTQTPKHLITATGQRVTLRCSPRSGDLSVYWYQQSLDQGLQFLIQYYNGEERAKGNILERFSAQQFPDLHSELNLSSLELGDSALYFCASSAGLAGTYNEQFFGPGTRLTVL.

This chain uses TRBV20-1 with TRBJ2-3; perhaps TRBD1 as D (5 bases). The V gene lost 6 bases and the J gene lost 2 bases, with 18 bases spanning the gap. CDR3 length: 15 residues. Germline lookup yields CDR1 DFQATT and CDR2 SNEGSKA (reference sequence). CDR3 residues: CSAPDGARYTDTQYF. DNA of the CDR3: TGCAGTGCGCCGGATGGGGCGCGCTACACAGATACGCAGTATTTT.

This clonotype has just a few counts. The chain uses TRBV3-1 and TRBJ2-1; TRBD2 matches 8 bases. This CDR3 region has 16 residues. J was trimmed by 7 bases and V by 0 bases; bases with no gene match: 8. From germline, CDR1 is LGHDT and CDR2 YNNKEL (reference sequence). The CDR3 loop is CASSQEPREGGNEQFF. As DNA, the CDR3 is TGTGCCAGCAGCCAAGAGCCCCGGGAGGGGGGAAATGAGCAGTTCTTC.

The chain has TRBV20-1 and TRBJ1-6; D unclear. Germline V gene sequence: CDR1 DFQATT, CDR2 SNEGSKA (reference sequence). This CDR3 region has 15 residues. Trimming cost V 6 bases and J 1 base, with 13 bases left between them. In DNA, the CDR3 is TGCAGTGCCAATTACGGGGTGTCCTATAATTCACCCCTCCACTTT. Protein sequence: CSANYGVSYNSPLHF.

The V and J genes are TRBV4-3 and TRBJ2-1; D not certain. The CDR3 consists of 13 residues. V shed 1 base and J shed 4 bases, with 5 bases lying between them. Germline V CDR1 and CDR2: LGHNA, YSLEER. The CDR3 loop is CASSQVIYNEQFF. The CDR3 DNA reads as TGCGCCAGCAGCCAAGTTATATACAATGAGCAGTTCTTC.

Of note for this clonotype: The junction departs from the called germline gene at one end, perhaps through a read error. The chain has TRBV20-1 and TRBJ1-1; no reliable D call. The CDR3 has 13 residues. CDR1 and CDR2 (germline): DFQATT, SNEGSKA (reference sequence). The CDR3 sequence: CSAPSQPNTEAFF. The DNA of the CDR3 is TGCAGTGCCCCAAGCCAGCCGAACACTGAAGCTTTTTTT.

This chain links TRBV27 with TRBJ2-7; possible D gene TRBD1, 6 bases. Trimming removed 6 bases from V and 3 bases from J, with 24 bases in between. Germline CDR1 MNHEY, CDR2 SMNVEV (reference sequence). The CDR3 loop spans 17 amino acids. The CDR3 DNA reads TGTGCCAGCAGACGAGGTCAGGGGTCGCCCCCCTACTACGAGCAGTACTTC. It translates to CASRRGQGSPPYYEQYF.

This clonotype was seen only a few times. V usage is TRBV10-3 and J usage is TRBJ1-2, with D unclear. V was clipped by 2 bases and J by 0 bases, with 7 bases between them. CDR1 and CDR2 (germline): ENHRY, SYGVKD. This CDR3 is 14 amino acids long. CDR3 bases: TGTGCCATCAGTGAGCAGGCGACTAACTATGGCTACACCTTC. Translation gives CAISEQATNYGYTF.

This clonotype was found a few times. The genes are TRBV7-9 and TRBJ2-7; 7 positions agree with TRBD2. The germline V gene encodes CDR1 SEHNR and CDR2 FQNEAQ (reference sequence). There are 16 residues in the CDR3. The V segment lost 2 bases and the J segment 5 bases; nucleotides outside the gene matches: 12. CDR3 in amino acids: CASSLRGEGRSDEQYF. In DNA, the CDR3 is TGTGCCAGCAGCTTACGAGGGGAGGGCCGGTCGGACGAGCAGTACTTC. The full variable domain, its missing parts supplied by reference TRBV7-9 and TRBJ2-7, is DTGVSQNPRHKITKRGQNVTFRCDPISEHNRLYWYRQTLGQGPEFLTYFQNEAQLEKSRLLSDRFSAERPKGSFSTLEIQRTEQGDSAMYLCASSLRGEGRSDEQYFGPGTRLTVT.

V usage is TRBV20-1 and J usage is TRBJ2-5; TRBD2 might be the D (5 bases). CDR1 and CDR2 from the germline V gene are DFQATT and SNEGSKA (reference sequence). V was clipped by 0 bases and J by 2 bases, with 10 bases between them. This CDR3 contains 14 residues. In DNA form, the CDR3 reads TGCAGTGCTAGAGATATGAGGGAGCAAGAGACCCAGTACTTC. Its translation is CSARDMREQETQYF.